The subject of this entry is one T cell receptor (beta chain). This specimen belongs to a study of blood T cell repertoires in COVID-19. Across the whole study: From the United States, Italy and Spain came samples of acute and convalescent COVID-19. PBMCs, B-cell-depleted T cells, or T cells provided the cDNA or gDNA that made up the material.

J gave up 2 bases and V 2 bases, and 8 bases lay outside the gene matches. CDR1 and CDR2 from the germline V gene are SGHRS and YFSETQ. The CDR3 has 17 amino acids. Under the authors' procedure: Reference gene primer amplification in the assay estimated nucleated cell counts. Measured with immunoSEQ multiplex PCR; TCRdb has only the in-frame clones, and not every one. V, J and clone size derive from that table, while D and trimming were established from the DNA sequence. This table holds approximately 54,000 clones, around nine tenths found once. This receptor was identified in a man aged 45-65 years with acute or convalescent COVID-19. The chain employs TRBV5-1 and TRBJ2-2; 8 bases line up with TRBD1. Sequencing used peripheral blood. The CDR3: CASSFPGGAGNTGELFF. DNA for the CDR3: TGCGCCAGCAGCTTCCCAGGGGGCGCGGGAAACACCGGGGAGCTGTTTTTT.